Below, 24 T cell receptor beta chains from the same sample are listed, as sequenced in a study of T cell repertoires in cytomegalovirus infection. Their antigens are not known. TCRdb fed the reads into MiXCR, producing one record per CDR3 protein. The sample records about 160,000 distinct CDR3 sequences, roughly 21% being singletons. This sample comprised CD8+ T cells from cultured PBMCs, obtained from culture after CMV antigen stimulation. Source of these receptors: a human donor in good health (CMV status not recorded). Some clones in this sample may be carry-over from other donors' samples.

The chain has TRBV7-2 and TRBJ2-1; TRBD2 matches at 13 bases. The CDR3 is 15 residues long. In germline, CDR1 is SGHTA, CDR2 FQGNSA. The V segment lost 7 bases and the J segment 7 bases; nucleotides outside the gene matches: 7. CDR3 in amino acids: CASTFGTSGVNEQFF. Written as DNA, the CDR3 is TGTGCCAGCACCTTCGGGACTAGCGGGGTTAATGAGCAGTTCTTC.

The V gene is TRBV7-6, the J gene TRBJ1-1; 11 bases are shared with TRBD1. The J segment lost 1 base and the V segment lost 3 bases, leaving 4 bases of the junction unmatched. CDR1 and CDR2 from the germline V gene are SGHVS and FNYEAQ. The CDR3 has 16 amino acids. The CDR3 DNA sequence: TGTGCCAGCAGCTTCGGACAGGGGGCCCCGAACACTGAAGCTTTCTTT. Its translation is CASSFGQGAPNTEAFF. Full variable domain (rest looked up from reference TRBV7-6 and TRBJ1-1): GAGVSQSPRYKVTKRGQDVALRCDPISGHVSLYWYRQALGQGPEFLTYFNYEAQQDKSGLPNDRFSAERPEGSISTLTIQRTEQRDSAMYRCASSFGQGAPNTEAFFGQGTRLTVV.

This clonotype was recorded a few times. The chain's CDR3 is CASSAAGGNQPQHF. CDR3 sequence (DNA): TGTGCCAGCAGCGCCGCAGGGGGCAATCAGCCCCAGCATTTT. The chain carries TRBV7-9 and TRBJ1-5; a weak D match, TRBD1 (6 bases). CDR3 length: 14 residues. Deletions cut 5 bases from V and 2 bases from J, with 10 bases between. Germline values: CDR1 SEHNR, CDR2 FQNEAQ (reference sequence).

The genes are TRBV11-2 and TRBJ1-2; 11 bases match TRBD1. V lost 5 bases to trimming and J lost 6 bases; unmatched junction nucleotides: 8. This CDR3 is 15 amino acids long. In germline, CDR1 is SGHAT, CDR2 FQNNGV. The CDR3 loop reads CASSRPDRGLDGYTF. CDR3 DNA: TGTGCCAGCAGCCGCCCGGACAGGGGGCTAGATGGCTACACCTTC.

The chain joins TRBV7-2 to TRBJ2-7; D assignment may be TRBD1 or TRBD2 (5 bases each). Trimming took off 4 bases at V and 9 bases at J, with 16 bases between the two ends. The length of the CDR3 is 13 residues. Germline assignment: CDR1 SGHTA and CDR2 FQGNSA. Here the CDR3 reads CASSSGTSLGQYF. As DNA, the CDR3 is TGTGCCAGCAGCTCCGGGACCTCCTTGGGGCAGTACTTC. Supplemented by reference TRBV7-2 and TRBJ2-7, the full variable domain reads GAGVSQSPSNKVTEKGKDVELRCDPISGHTALYWYRQSLGQGLEFLIYFQGNSAPDKSGLPSDRFSAERTGGSVSTLTIQRTQQEDSAVYLCASSSGTSLGQYFGPGTRLTVT.

This chain connects TRBV7-9 to TRBJ2-1; TRBD2 might be the D (6 bases). The germline V gene encodes CDR1 SEHNR and CDR2 FQNEAQ (reference sequence). V gave up 2 bases and J gave up 10 bases, with 9 bases separating them. The CDR3 sequence is 12 residues long. CDR3 sequence: CASSLRGYEQFF. CDR3 bases: TGTGCCAGCAGCTTACGGGGGTACGAGCAGTTCTTC.

Ten or more counts support this clonotype. The V gene is TRBV7-9, the J gene TRBJ2-7; 8 positions agree with TRBD2. In germline, CDR1 is SEHNR, CDR2 FQNEAQ (reference sequence). Trimming removed 3 bases from V and 9 bases from J; junction bases left unmatched: 10. CDR3 length equals 14 residues. CDR3 sequence: CASSFSGGDYAQYF. For the CDR3, the DNA is TGTGCCAGCAGCTTCAGCGGGGGAGACTATGCGCAGTACTTC.

This clonotype showed up just a few times. One junction end disagrees with the germline gene, perhaps due to a read error. The chain links TRBV12-3 or TRBV12-4 to TRBJ1-1; D remains unclear. The CDR3 spans 11 residues. The CDR3 DNA sequence: TGTGCCAGCAGTCGGAACAATGAAGCTTTCTTT. Translation: CASSRNNEAFF.

This clonotype has a handful of counts. The chain has TRBV6-5 and TRBJ2-7; TRBD1 might be the D (6 bases). The V and J ends lost 4 bases and 2 bases respectively, with 15 bases between them. CDR3 length: 15 residues. Germline V gene data show CDR1 as MNHEY and CDR2 as SVGAGI. As DNA, the CDR3 is TGTGCCAGCAGTTCTGAAGGGGGACCCCCCTACGAGCAGTACTTC. Its protein product is CASSSEGGPPYEQYF.

This chain connects TRBV19 to TRBJ2-1; possible D gene TRBD2, 5 bases. V lost 3 bases to trimming and J lost 3 bases, with 12 bases between them. The length of the CDR3 is 15 residues. Looked up from germline, CDR1 is LNHDA and CDR2 is SQIVND (reference sequence). The CDR3 is CASSIGRRIYNEQFF. The CDR3 nucleotides read TGTGCCAGTAGTATCGGCCGGAGGATCTACAATGAGCAGTTCTTC.

There are a few counts of this clonotype. The chain carries TRBV27 and TRBJ2-3, with 9 nucleotides matching TRBD2. CDR1 and CDR2 from the germline V gene are MNHEY and SMNVEV (reference sequence). J was trimmed by 2 bases and V by 2 bases; bases with no gene match: 2. The CDR3 is made up of 15 amino acids. CDR3 sequence: CASSLKRGATDTQYF. The CDR3 nucleotides are TGTGCCAGCAGTTTAAAGCGGGGGGCCACAGATACGCAGTATTTT.

The chain employs TRBV11-2 and TRBJ2-3; D is unclear. This CDR3 comprises 15 residues. V lost 7 bases and J lost 6, with 20 bases in between. Germline loops: CDR1 SGHAT, CDR2 FQNNGV. The chain's CDR3 is CASNHRRPTGDTQYF. For the CDR3, the DNA is TGTGCCAGCAATCACCGCCGACCCACTGGGGATACGCAGTATTTT. Using reference TRBV11-2 and TRBJ2-3 for the parts outside the CDR3, the full variable domain is EAGVAQSPRYKIIEKRQSVAFWCNPISGHATLYWYQQILGQGPKLLIQFQNNGVVDDSQLPKDRFSAERLKGVDSTLKIQPAKLEDSAVYLCASNHRRPTGDTQYFGPGTRLTVL.

The V and J genes are TRBV6-2 or TRBV6-3 and TRBJ2-1, with no clear D. The V and J ends lost 0 bases and 9 bases respectively, with 12 bases between them. Germline loops: CDR1 MNHEY, CDR2 SVGEGT. The CDR3 loop spans 14 amino acids. The CDR3 region has the DNA TGTGCCAGCAGTTACTCCGGCGGCTGGGGTGAGCAGTTCTTC. This sequence encodes CASSYSGGWGEQFF.

The chain has TRBV6-5 and TRBJ1-5; 8 bases fit TRBD1. CDR1 is MNHEY, CDR2 SVGAGI, per germline. Trimming at V came to 5 bases and at J to 6 bases, leaving 3 bases not matched to a gene. The CDR3 runs 13 residues. The CDR3 DNA reads TGTGCCAGCAGTCGGACAGGGAGTCAGCCCCAGCATTTT. Translated, it gives CASSRTGSQPQHF.

V gene TRBV7-8 combines with J gene TRBJ1-1; D not resolved. Trimming removed 5 bases from V and 2 bases from J, with 12 bases in between. CDR1 SGHVS and CDR2 FQNEAQ come from the germline V gene. This CDR3 comprises 14 residues. The CDR3 DNA reads as TGTGCCAGCAGCCCACAGCGTAGTAACACTGAAGCTTTCTTT. It codes for CASSPQRSNTEAFF.

The chain combines TRBV11-2 with TRBJ2-1, with D possibly being TRBD2 (6 bases). Germline CDR1 is SGHAT and CDR2 is FQNNGV. V was shortened by 4 bases and J by 2 bases, with 18 bases between the two germline ends. This CDR3 is 17 amino acids long. Written as DNA, the CDR3 is TGTGCCAGCAGCTCCCCCGAGACTAGGGAAACCTACAATGAGCAGTTCTTC. It yields the protein CASSSPETRETYNEQFF.

This clonotype came up a few times. The rearrangement uses TRBV4-2 and TRBJ2-7; tentative D call: TRBD1 (6 bases). This CDR3 contains 14 residues. Germline CDR1 is LGHNA and CDR2 is YNFKEQ. V was pared by 4 bases and J by 2 bases, with 12 bases between. DNA of the CDR3: TGTGCCAGCAGCCCTAAACAGGGCGCCTACGAGCAGTACTTC. Translated, it gives CASSPKQGAYEQYF.

The CDR3 coding sequence is TGTGCCAGCAGGGGATTACAGGGGGTGGGATACAATGAGCAGTTCTTC. Its protein product is CASRGLQGVGYNEQFF. The chain has TRBV6-2 or TRBV6-3 and TRBJ2-1; 8 bases align to TRBD1. V trimming: 6 bases; J trimming: 4 bases; junction bases outside the gene matches: 11. Looked up from germline, CDR1 is MNHEY and CDR2 is SVGEGT. CDR3 length equals 16 residues.

In its sample, this clonotype was seen a few times. The chain carries TRBV20-1 and TRBJ2-7, with D perhaps given as TRBD1 or TRBD2 (5 bases each). Germline values: CDR1 DFQATT, CDR2 SNEGSKA (reference sequence). The CDR3 sequence is 19 residues long. Trimming cost V 0 bases and J 6 bases, with 30 bases left between them. The CDR3, as DNA: TGCAGTGCTAGAGATTTCCGTTCCCACCCGATGGGGGTACCAGGCGAGCAGTACTTC. Its translation is CSARDFRSHPMGVPGEQYF.

Only one count was recorded for this clonotype. Since no conserved phenylalanine or tryptophan closes the CDR3, a read error is the likely cause. V is TRBV28 and J is TRBJ2-1; 10 bases agree with TRBD1. The CDR3 contains 15 residues. V was pared by 1 base and J by 8 bases, with 5 bases of the junction left unmatched. Germline V CDR1 and CDR2: MDHEN, SYDVKM. This CDR3 reads CASSLLTGGGYEQFL. The CDR3 nucleotides are TGTGCCAGCAGTTTATTGACAGGGGGCGGGTATGAGCAGTTCTTA.

The CDR3 nucleotides are TGCAGTGCGGGGGGCCCAGCCCTGGGGAAGAATGAGCAGTTCTTC. Its protein is CSAGGPALGKNEQFF. The V call is TRBV20-1, the J call TRBJ2-1; possibly TRBD1 or TRBD2 for D (6 bases each). CDR1 is DFQATT and CDR2 is SNEGSKA in the germline V gene (reference sequence). The CDR3 totals 15 residues. V lost 6 bases and J lost 7, with 22 bases in between.

This clonotype was picked up a small number of times. The rearrangement links TRBV7-9 to TRBJ2-3, with 9 bases lining up with TRBD2. The CDR3 contains 16 residues. The germline V gene has CDR1 SEHNR and CDR2 FQNEAQ (reference sequence). Unmatched junction bases numbered 8, after V lost 3 bases and J lost 4 bases. The CDR3: CASSFPGLAKPDTQYF. CDR3 bases: TGTGCCAGCAGCTTCCCGGGACTAGCTAAGCCAGATACGCAGTATTTT.

This clonotype was seen more than once but under ten times. J is TRBJ2-1 and V is TRBV7-9; 8 nucleotides match TRBD2. Trimming cost V 9 bases and J 5 bases; bases outside gene matches: 9. CDR1 is SEHNR and CDR2 is FQNEAQ in the germline V gene (reference sequence). The CDR3 runs 14 residues. Here the CDR3 reads CASRTGGPHNEQFF. CDR3 nucleotides: TGTGCCAGTCGAACGGGGGGGCCACACAATGAGCAGTTCTTC.

This sequence joins TRBV7-9 and TRBJ2-5; no definite D call. The CDR3 extends over 13 amino acids. Trimming removed 4 bases from V and 4 bases from J, with 10 bases in between. In germline, CDR1 is SEHNR, CDR2 FQNEAQ (reference sequence). The CDR3 DNA reads TGTGCCAGCAGCTCCCCCAATAGAGAGACCCAGTACTTC. It codes for CASSSPNRETQYF. Full variable domain (outside the CDR3, taken from reference TRBV7-9 and TRBJ2-5): DTGVSQNPRHKITKRGQNVTFRCDPISEHNRLYWYRQTLGQGPEFLTYFQNEAQLEKSRLLSDRFSAERPKGSFSTLEIQRTEQGDSAMYLCASSSPNRETQYFGPGTRLLVL.